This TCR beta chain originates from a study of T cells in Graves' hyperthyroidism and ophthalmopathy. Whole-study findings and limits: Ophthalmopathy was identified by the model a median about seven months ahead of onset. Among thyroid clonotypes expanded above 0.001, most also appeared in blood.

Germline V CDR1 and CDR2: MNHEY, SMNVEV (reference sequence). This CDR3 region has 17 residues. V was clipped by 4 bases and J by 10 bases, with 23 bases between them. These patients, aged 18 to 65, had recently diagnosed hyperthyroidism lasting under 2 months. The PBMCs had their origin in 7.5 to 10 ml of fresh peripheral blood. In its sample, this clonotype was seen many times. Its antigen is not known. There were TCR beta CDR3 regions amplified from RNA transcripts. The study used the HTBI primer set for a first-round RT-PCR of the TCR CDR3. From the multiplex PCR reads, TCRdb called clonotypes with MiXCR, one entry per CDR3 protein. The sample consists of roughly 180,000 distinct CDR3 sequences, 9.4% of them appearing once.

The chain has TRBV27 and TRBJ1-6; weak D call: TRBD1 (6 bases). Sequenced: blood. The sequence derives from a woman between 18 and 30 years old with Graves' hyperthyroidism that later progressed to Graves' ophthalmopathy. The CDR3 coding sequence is TGTGCCAGCAGTTCCCGCCGGGTGGGGGCAAGTGGGTCACCCCTCCACTTT. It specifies CASSSRRVGASGSPLHF.